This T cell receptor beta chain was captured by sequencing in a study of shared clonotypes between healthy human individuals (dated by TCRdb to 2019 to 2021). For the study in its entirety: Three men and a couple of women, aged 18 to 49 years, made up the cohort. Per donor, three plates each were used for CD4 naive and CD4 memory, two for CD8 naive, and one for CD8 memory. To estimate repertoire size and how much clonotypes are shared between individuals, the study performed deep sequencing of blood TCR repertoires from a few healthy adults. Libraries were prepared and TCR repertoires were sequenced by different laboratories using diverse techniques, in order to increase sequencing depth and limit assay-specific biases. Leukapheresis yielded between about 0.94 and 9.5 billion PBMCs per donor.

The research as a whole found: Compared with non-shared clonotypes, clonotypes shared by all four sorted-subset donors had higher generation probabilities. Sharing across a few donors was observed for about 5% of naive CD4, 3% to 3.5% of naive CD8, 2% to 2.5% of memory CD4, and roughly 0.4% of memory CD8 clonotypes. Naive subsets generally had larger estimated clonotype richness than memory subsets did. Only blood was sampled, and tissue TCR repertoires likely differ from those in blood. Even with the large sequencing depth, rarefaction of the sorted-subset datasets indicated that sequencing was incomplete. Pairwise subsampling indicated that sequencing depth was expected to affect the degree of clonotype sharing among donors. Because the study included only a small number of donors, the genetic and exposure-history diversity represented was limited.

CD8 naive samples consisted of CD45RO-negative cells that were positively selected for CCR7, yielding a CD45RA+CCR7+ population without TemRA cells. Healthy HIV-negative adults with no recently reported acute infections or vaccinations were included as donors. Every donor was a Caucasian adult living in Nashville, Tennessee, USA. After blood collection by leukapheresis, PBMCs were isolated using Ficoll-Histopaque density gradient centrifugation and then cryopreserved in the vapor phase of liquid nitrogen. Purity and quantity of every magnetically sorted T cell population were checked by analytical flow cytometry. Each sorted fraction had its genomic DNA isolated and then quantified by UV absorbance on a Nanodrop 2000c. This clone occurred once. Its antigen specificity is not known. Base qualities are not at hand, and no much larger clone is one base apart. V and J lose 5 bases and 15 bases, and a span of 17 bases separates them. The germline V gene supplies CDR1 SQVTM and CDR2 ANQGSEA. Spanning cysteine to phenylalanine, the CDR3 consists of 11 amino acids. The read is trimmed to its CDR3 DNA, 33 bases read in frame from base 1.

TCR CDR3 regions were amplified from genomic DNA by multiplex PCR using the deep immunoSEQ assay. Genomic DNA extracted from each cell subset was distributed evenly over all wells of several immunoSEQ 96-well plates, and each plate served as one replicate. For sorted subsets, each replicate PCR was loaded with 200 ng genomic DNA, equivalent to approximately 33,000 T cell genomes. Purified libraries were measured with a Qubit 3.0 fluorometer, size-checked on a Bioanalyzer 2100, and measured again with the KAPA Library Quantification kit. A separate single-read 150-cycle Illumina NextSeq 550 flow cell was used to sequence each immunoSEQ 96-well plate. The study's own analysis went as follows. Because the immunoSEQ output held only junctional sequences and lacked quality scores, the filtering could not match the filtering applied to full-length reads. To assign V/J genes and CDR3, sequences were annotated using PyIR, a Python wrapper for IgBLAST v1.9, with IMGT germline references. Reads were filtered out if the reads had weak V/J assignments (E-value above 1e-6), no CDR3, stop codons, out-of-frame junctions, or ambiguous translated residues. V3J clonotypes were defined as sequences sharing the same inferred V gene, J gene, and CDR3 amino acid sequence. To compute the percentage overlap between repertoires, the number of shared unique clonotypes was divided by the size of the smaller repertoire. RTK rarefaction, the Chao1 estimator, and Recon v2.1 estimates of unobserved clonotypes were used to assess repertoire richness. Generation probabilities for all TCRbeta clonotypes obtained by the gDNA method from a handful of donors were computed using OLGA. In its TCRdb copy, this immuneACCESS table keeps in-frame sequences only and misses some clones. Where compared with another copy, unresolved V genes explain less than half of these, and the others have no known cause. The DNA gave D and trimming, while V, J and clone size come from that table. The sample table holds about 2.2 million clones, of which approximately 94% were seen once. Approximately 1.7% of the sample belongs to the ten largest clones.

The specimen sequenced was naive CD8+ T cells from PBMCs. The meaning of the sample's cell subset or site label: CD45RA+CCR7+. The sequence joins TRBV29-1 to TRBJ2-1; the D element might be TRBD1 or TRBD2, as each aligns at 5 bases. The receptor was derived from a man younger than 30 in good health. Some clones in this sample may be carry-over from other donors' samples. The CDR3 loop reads CSVIEGAGGFF. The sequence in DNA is TGCAGCGTTATTGAAGGGGCTGGGGGGTTCTTC.